This TCR beta chain was identified in a study of T cell repertoires in cytomegalovirus infection. The CDR3 has 15 residues. V shed 6 bases, J shed 6 bases, and the junction held 11 bases outside the gene matches. Each CDR3 protein gets one entry after TCRdb re-called the reads with MiXCR. The sample records 600,000 to 700,000 distinct CDR3 sequences, 30% to 40% being singletons. Concerning this clonotype: Its target is unknown.

The TCR was taken from a human donor in good health (CMV status not recorded). Some clones in this sample may be carry-over from other donors' samples. Sequencing used cultured PBMCs, obtained from culture after CMV antigen stimulation. The rearrangement uses TRBV12-3 or TRBV12-4 and TRBJ1-3; 7 bases are shared with TRBD1. Here the CDR3 DNA reads TGTGCCAGCAGCGACACCGGGACAGCGGAAAACACCATATATTTT. Its protein is CASSDTGTAENTIYF.